This T cell receptor (beta chain) was sequenced in a study of cytomegalovirus exposure and HLA in healthy donors. Findings and limits, study-wide: The study listed approximately 160 cytomegalovirus-associated TCR beta chains.

The trim removed 11 bases at V and 6 bases at J, leaving 13 bases unmatched. Germline CDR1 is MNHNY and CDR2 is SVGAGI (reference sequence). This CDR3 comprises 15 residues. On this clone itself: No antigen is known for it.

Assay: immunoSEQ multiplex PCR; the TCRdb copy retains only in-frame clones and omits some. Found here are tens of thousands of clones, around 90% of them singletons; the top ten hold less than 5%. The donors were part of the validation cohort, which consisted of about 120 subjects and was separate from the first cohort of 670 or so subjects. The chain carries TRBV6-6 and TRBJ2-1; 10 positions match TRBD1. Material for sequencing was PBMCs. The clonotype originates from a woman in her late teens or twenties in good health and CMV-seropositive. The CDR3 DNA sequence: TGTGCCTCAATCTCCGGGACAGGGGAACGCAATGAGCAGTTCTTC. It codes for CASISGTGERNEQFF.